These 3 T cell receptor beta chains originate from one sample sequenced in a study of CD8 T cells in ankylosing spondylitis. Study-level results: For ankylosing spondylitis blood, a TCR beta motif of under 10 highly homologous variants appeared characteristic.

These TCRs are of unknown antigen specificity. One entry per CDR3 protein, called by TCRdb with MiXCR from the 5' RACE reads. The table lists about 210,000 distinct CDR3 sequences, approximately 7.3% of them singletons. Material: blood, either unsorted or a sorted T cell fraction (not recorded which). All receptors derive from a male donor with ankylosing spondylitis.

This clonotype was detected many times. This chain joins TRBV15 and TRBJ1-1; unclear D gene. V lost 4 bases to trimming and J lost 1 base, with 7 bases between them. Per the germline V gene, CDR1 is LNHNV and CDR2 is YYDKDF (reference sequence). The CDR3 has 13 amino acids. The CDR3 bases are TGTGCCACCAGCACTCCAGGGAACACTGAAGCTTTCTTT. It translates to CATSTPGNTEAFF.

This clonotype was observed many times. J is TRBJ2-3 and V is TRBV11-2, with 9 nucleotides matching TRBD2. This CDR3 region has 19 residues. Germline lookup yields CDR1 SGHAT and CDR2 FQNNGV. Trimming took 2 bases from V and 0 from J; bases not matched to a gene: 12. CDR3 DNA sequence: TGTGCCAGCAGCTTAAATCGGGCTAGCGGGATTTATAGCACAGATACGCAGTATTTT. Encoded protein: CASSLNRASGIYSTDTQYF.

This clonotype has ten or more counts. This sequence joins TRBV2 and TRBJ1-2, with 7 bases matching TRBD1. CDR3 length equals 12 residues. The V gene's germline CDR1 is SNHLY and CDR2 FYNNEI. The V segment lost 6 bases and the J segment 6 bases; nucleotides outside the gene matches: 4. The chain's CDR3 is CASRTGKNGYTF. The CDR3 nucleotides are TGTGCCAGCAGGACAGGGAAGAATGGCTACACCTTC.